These T cell receptor beta chains were read from a single sample in a study of blood T cell repertoires in COVID-19. Clones were sequenced by immunoSEQ multiplex PCR, and TCRdb holds only the in-frame ones, with some missing. In the table there are approximately 92,000 clones, about three quarters of which are singletons. The sequencing sample was made of peripheral blood. These receptors originate from a man in his fifties who had recovered from COVID-19. Both conserved end residues are part of each CDR3. The D gene is left open where the match is weak. Clone sizes are given selectively: once, few, many, or a class where the clone is expanded.

clone size	V gene	J gene	D gene	CDR3 DNA	CDR3 protein
NA	TRBV18	TRBJ2-7	NA	TGTGCCAGCTCCCCCAGCTCCTACGAGCAGTACTTC	CASSPSSYEQYF
NA	TRBV7-9	TRBJ2-6	NA	TGTGCCAGCAGCTTTTTACAGGACAGGGCCAACGTCCTGACTTTC	CASSFLQDRANVLTF
NA	TRBV9	TRBJ2-5	NA	TGTGCCAGCAGCGTGCGAGGGGAGACCCAGTACTTC	CASSVRGETQYF
NA	TRBV3-1/TRBV3-2	TRBJ1-2	NA	TGTGCCAGCAGGACAGGCGATGGTGGCTACACCTTC	CASRTGDGGYTF
NA	TRBV15	TRBJ1-5	NA	TGTGCCACCAGCAGAGATCTGGCACCCCAGCATTTT	CATSRDLAPQHF
NA	TRBV1	TRBJ2-7	NA	TGCACCAGCAGCCAAGAGCGGGAGGGCCACGGGGACGAGCAGTACTTC	CTSSQEREGHGDEQYF
NA	TRBV12-3/TRBV12-4	TRBJ1-5	NA	TGTGCCAGCAGTCAGGGGTTGGATCAGCCCCAGCATTTT	CASSQGLDQPQHF
few	TRBV30	TRBJ2-7	TRBD1	TGTGCCTGGAGTGACAGGGGTTACGAGCAGTACTTC	CAWSDRGYEQYF
NA	TRBV29-1	TRBJ1-2	TRBD1	TGCAGCGTTGAATTGAGACAGGGTAGTTCTGGAGGCTACACCTTC	CSVELRQGSSGGYTF
few	TRBV2	TRBJ1-5	NA	TGTGCCAGCTGCGACACGTATAGCAATCAGCCCCAGCATTTT	CASCDTYSNQPQHF
many	TRBV29-1	TRBJ1-1	NA	TGCAGCGTTGACGATGGCGACAGGCGGAACACTGAAGCTTTCTTT	CSVDDGDRRNTEAFF
NA	TRBV29-1	TRBJ2-6	NA	TGCAGCGTTGACGAGGGCTCTGGGGCCAACGTCCTGACTTTC	CSVDEGSGANVLTF
NA	TRBV5-5	TRBJ1-2	NA	TGTGCCAGCAGCTTGGGAGGGCGAGGCTACACCTTC	CASSLGGRGYTF
once	TRBV2	TRBJ2-7	TRBD1	TGTGCCAGCAGTGGGACAGGGGGATCCGAGCAGTACTTC	CASSGTGGSEQYF
NA	TRBV30	TRBJ1-2	NA	TGTGCCTGGACGGGTACCTATGGCTACACCTTC	CAWTGTYGYTF
NA	TRBV5-1	TRBJ2-7	NA	TGCGCCAGCAGCTTGGGCGGGACAGTATCCTCCTACGAGCAGTACTTC	CASSLGGTVSSYEQYF
NA	TRBV6-5	TRBJ1-2	TRBD1	TGTGCCAGCAGTCCGGGACAGCGTGCCTATGGCTACACCTTC	CASSPGQRAYGYTF
NA	TRBV18	TRBJ2-5	NA	TGTGCCAGCTCACCAAGGAGAGCGGCCCTGTACCAAGAGACCCAGTACTTC	CASSPRRAALYQETQYF
NA	TRBV19	TRBJ1-2	NA	TGTGCCAGTAGTATACCATCCAGCGCTAACTATGGCTACACCTTC	CASSIPSSANYGYTF
NA	TRBV13	TRBJ2-5	NA	TGTGCCAGCAGCTTTGAACCGGGACATTATTACTTC	CASSFEPGHYYF
NA	TRBV7-6	TRBJ2-7	NA	TGTGCCAGCAGCTTAGCCACGGACTCCGGCTACGAGCAGTACTTC	CASSLATDSGYEQYF
NA	TRBV18	TRBJ1-1	NA	TGTGCCAGCTCAATCAGGGCACTGATGAACACTGAAGCTTTCTTT	CASSIRALMNTEAFF
NA	TRBV7-9	TRBJ1-4	NA	TGTGCCAGCAGCTTCCGGGGGGCCAATGAAAAACTGTTTTTT	CASSFRGANEKLFF
NA	TRBV27	TRBJ2-7	TRBD1	TGTGCCAGCAGTTTAAAGACAGGGGGCTTCGAGCAGTACTTC	CASSLKTGGFEQYF
NA	TRBV6-1	TRBJ2-7	TRBD2	TGTGCCAGCAGTGAACTAGCGGGAGGGCCTTACGAGCAGTACTTC	CASSELAGGPYEQYF
NA	TRBV3-1/TRBV3-2	TRBJ1-2	NA	TGTGCCAGCAGCCAAGAGCAAGGAGCCAGTGGGTATGGCTACACCTTC	CASSQEQGASGYGYTF
NA	TRBV5-1	TRBJ1-2	TRBD1	TGCGCCAGCAGCCCGCAGGGACAGCACTATGGCTACACCTTC	CASSPQGQHYGYTF
few	TRBV6-2/TRBV6-3	TRBJ2-7	NA	TGTGCCAGCAGTTACCCTTCCTACGAGCAGTACTTC	CASSYPSYEQYF
NA	TRBV5-1	TRBJ1-2	TRBD1	TGCGCCAGCAGCTTGGGGGACAGGAAGGTTGGCTACACCTTC	CASSLGDRKVGYTF
NA	TRBV18	TRBJ1-3	NA	TGTGCCAGCTCACCACAGGCAGGGAGAAACACCATATATTTT	CASSPQAGRNTIYF
NA	TRBV6-1	TRBJ1-5	NA	TGTGCCAGCAGTGAAAGGGGTGGAACCTATAGCAATCAGCCCCAGCATTTT	CASSERGGTYSNQPQHF
few	TRBV19	TRBJ1-1	NA	TGTGCCACCCAGGCTTTTTCTGAAGCTTTCTTT	CATQAFSEAFF
NA	TRBV7-2	TRBJ1-5	NA	TGTGCCAGCAGCTTAGCAGAAGCCCGGGGGCCCCAGCATTTT	CASSLAEARGPQHF
NA	TRBV7-3	TRBJ2-1	NA	TGTGCCAGCAGCCCACGGGTGCAAAATGAGCAGTTCTTC	CASSPRVQNEQFF
NA	TRBV9	TRBJ1-2	TRBD1	TGTGCCAGCAGCCCACGGACAGGGGGCGATGGCTACACCTTC	CASSPRTGGDGYTF
few	TRBV7-2	TRBJ1-2	NA	TGTGCCAGCAGCCCGATCGGGGGAGTATATGGCTACACCTTC	CASSPIGGVYGYTF
NA	TRBV18	TRBJ1-5	NA	TGTGCCAGCTCATCGGGAAATAGCAATCAGCCCCAGCATTTT	CASSSGNSNQPQHF
NA	TRBV7-2	TRBJ2-1	TRBD2	TGTGCCAGCAGCTTAAGGGGCGGGAGGGCCAATGAGCAGTTCTTC	CASSLRGGRANEQFF
few	TRBV2	TRBJ2-7	TRBD2	TGTGCCAGCAGCGCCGGGACTAGCGCCGGGGGCGAGCAGTACTTC	CASSAGTSAGGEQYF
few	TRBV27	TRBJ2-3	NA	TGTGCCAGCAGCCGAAGGAGACAGGAAGGAGCAGATACGCAGTATTTT	CASSRRRQEGADTQYF
NA	TRBV3-1/TRBV3-2	TRBJ2-5	TRBD1	TGTGCCAGCAGCCCGCCCAGGGGGGAGACCCAGTACTTC	CASSPPRGETQYF